The rows below give T cell receptor beta chains drawn from one sample of a study of blood T cell repertoires in COVID-19. Clones were read by immunoSEQ multiplex PCR, and TCRdb kept only the in-frame ones, dropping some. This table holds fewer than 200,000 clones, 83% found once. Source material: PBMCs or T cells enriched from blood (not recorded which). These receptors were obtained from a woman between 50 and 59 years old who had recovered from COVID-19. The CDR3 runs from the conserved cysteine through the conserved F or W. Fields, in order: V gene, J gene, clone size, D gene, CDR3 DNA, CDR3 protein. D genes are given only for firm matches. Some rows have no size entry. The others give once, few or many, or a class for an expanded clone.

V gene: TRBV9; J gene: TRBJ1-6; clone size: NA; D gene: TRBD1; CDR3 DNA: TGTGCCAGCAGCGTAGGACAGGGGAATTCACCCCTCCACTTT; CDR3 protein: CASSVGQGNSPLHF
V gene: TRBV7-9; J gene: TRBJ2-1; clone size: NA; D gene: NA; CDR3 DNA: TGTGCCAGCAGCTTAGCGTCGGGGGAGACGTGGAATGAGCAGTTCTTC; CDR3 protein: CASSLASGETWNEQFF
V gene: TRBV29-1; J gene: TRBJ2-3; clone size: NA; D gene: NA; CDR3 DNA: TGCAGCGTTGAAGGGCTCCGGGGAAACACAGATACGCAGTATTTT; CDR3 protein: CSVEGLRGNTDTQYF
V gene: TRBV5-1; J gene: TRBJ2-3; clone size: few; D gene: NA; CDR3 DNA: TGCGCCAGCAGCTTGGCCGAGGGTTCTCGCAGCGGTTCTAGCACAGATACGCAGTATTTT; CDR3 protein: CASSLAEGSRSGSSTDTQYF
V gene: TRBV2; J gene: TRBJ2-1; clone size: NA; D gene: NA; CDR3 DNA: TGTGCCAGCACCAAACTCCAGGGGACGGGCGATGAGCAGTTCTTC; CDR3 protein: CASTKLQGTGDEQFF
V gene: TRBV29-1; J gene: TRBJ1-1; clone size: NA; D gene: NA; CDR3 DNA: TGCAGCGTCACAGGGTCGAACACTGAAGCTTTCTTT; CDR3 protein: CSVTGSNTEAFF
V gene: TRBV9; J gene: TRBJ1-1; clone size: few; D gene: TRBD1; CDR3 DNA: TGTGCCAGCAGCCCACGAGACAGGGGAGAAGCTTTCTTT; CDR3 protein: CASSPRDRGEAFF
V gene: TRBV6-5; J gene: TRBJ1-2; clone size: few; D gene: NA; CDR3 DNA: TGTGCCAGCAGTTACTCGGTCACAGGATCTAACTATGGCTACACCTTC; CDR3 protein: CASSYSVTGSNYGYTF
V gene: TRBV7-9; J gene: TRBJ2-1; clone size: NA; D gene: TRBD1; CDR3 DNA: TGTGCCAGCAGCCCACAGGGGAGCTCCTACAATGAGCAGTTCTTC; CDR3 protein: CASSPQGSSYNEQFF
V gene: TRBV18; J gene: TRBJ2-1; clone size: NA; D gene: TRBD2; CDR3 DNA: TGTGCCAGCTCACCCATCGGGACTAGCGGGAGTAACAATGAGCAGTTCTTC; CDR3 protein: CASSPIGTSGSNNEQFF
V gene: TRBV30; J gene: TRBJ1-1; clone size: NA; D gene: NA; CDR3 DNA: TGTGCCTGGAGTGTACCCCCAGCGGGCGGGGAAGCTGAAGCTTTCTTT; CDR3 protein: CAWSVPPAGGEAEAFF
V gene: TRBV5-8; J gene: TRBJ1-2; clone size: NA; D gene: TRBD1; CDR3 DNA: TGTGCCAGCGGCCTACCGGAGGGGGCGAAGGGCTACACCTTC; CDR3 protein: CASGLPEGAKGYTF
V gene: TRBV14; J gene: TRBJ2-3; clone size: NA; D gene: TRBD2; CDR3 DNA: TGTGCCAGCAGCCAAAGACTCCTAGCGGAAAGCACAGATACGCAGTATTTT; CDR3 protein: CASSQRLLAESTDTQYF
V gene: TRBV27; J gene: TRBJ1-2; clone size: NA; D gene: TRBD1; CDR3 DNA: TGTGCCAGCAGTTTAAAAAGGGACAGAAACTATGGCTACACCTTC; CDR3 protein: CASSLKRDRNYGYTF
V gene: TRBV30; J gene: TRBJ2-5; clone size: NA; D gene: TRBD1; CDR3 DNA: TGTGCCTGGAAATGGCCGGGACAGGGAAAAGAGACCCAGTACTTC; CDR3 protein: CAWKWPGQGKETQYF
V gene: TRBV10-1; J gene: TRBJ2-5; clone size: NA; D gene: NA; CDR3 DNA: TGCGCCATCCCGACAGTCCAAGAGACCCAGTACTTC; CDR3 protein: CAIPTVQETQYF
V gene: TRBV7-9; J gene: TRBJ2-6; clone size: once; D gene: TRBD1; CDR3 DNA: TGTGCCAGCCCTGGACAGGGGGCCGAATCCGGGGCCAACGTCCTGACTTTC; CDR3 protein: CASPGQGAESGANVLTF
V gene: TRBV7-2; J gene: TRBJ2-5; clone size: NA; D gene: NA; CDR3 DNA: TGTGCCAGCAGCCCAAGACAGAGCCAAGAGACCCAGTACTTC; CDR3 protein: CASSPRQSQETQYF
V gene: TRBV30; J gene: TRBJ2-5; clone size: few; D gene: NA; CDR3 DNA: TGTGCCTGGAGTCAGGGGAGCGAGACCCAGTACTTC; CDR3 protein: CAWSQGSETQYF
V gene: TRBV9; J gene: TRBJ2-3; clone size: NA; D gene: NA; CDR3 DNA: TGTGCCAGCAGCGTCGCCGGGGATACGCAGTATTTT; CDR3 protein: CASSVAGDTQYF
V gene: TRBV7-2; J gene: TRBJ2-5; clone size: NA; D gene: TRBD2; CDR3 DNA: TGTGCCAGCAGCCCAAGGGCGGGACTAGGGAAAGAGACCCAGTACTTC; CDR3 protein: CASSPRAGLGKETQYF
V gene: TRBV19; J gene: TRBJ2-3; clone size: few; D gene: TRBD1; CDR3 DNA: TGTGCCAGTAGTATAACGACGAGACAGGGGACAGATACGCAGTATTTT; CDR3 protein: CASSITTRQGTDTQYF
V gene: TRBV5-1; J gene: TRBJ1-5; clone size: NA; D gene: NA; CDR3 DNA: TGCGCCAGCAGCTTGGGACAGACCAATCAGCCCCAGCATTTT; CDR3 protein: CASSLGQTNQPQHF
V gene: TRBV5-1; J gene: TRBJ1-3; clone size: NA; D gene: NA; CDR3 DNA: TGCGCCAGCAGCTTAGGGGCCACCTCTGGAAACACCATATATTTT; CDR3 protein: CASSLGATSGNTIYF